This T cell receptor beta chain was identified during a study of cytomegalovirus exposure and HLA in healthy donors. Findings of the study overall: Within the data, a cluster of highly shared sequence variants was likely a sequencing artifact.

V lost 7 bases to trimming and J lost 5 bases; unmatched junction nucleotides: 7. The CDR3 totals 15 residues. The germline gives CDR1 SQVTM, CDR2 ANQGSEA. Note on this clone: Its antigen is currently unknown.

PCR was performed using 60 Vbeta and 13 Jbeta primers. Using immunoSEQ multiplex PCR, the repertoire was profiled, and TCRdb retains in-frame clones only, with some absent. Among more than 85,000 clones listed, 76% were seen once. The material sequenced was PBMCs. The chain combines TRBV29-1 with TRBJ2-2; 13 bases map to TRBD2. This receptor was identified in a man aged 25 to 40 in good health and CMV-seropositive. CDR3: CSAGGGLAGTGELFF. The CDR3, as DNA: TGCAGCGCTGGGGGGGGACTAGCGGGGACCGGGGAGCTGTTTTTT.